These 28 T cell receptor beta chains were all obtained from the same sample, sequenced in a study of blood T cell repertoires in COVID-19 (dated by TCRdb to about 2020). Library preparation used the immunoSEQ multiplex PCR assay. Imported from immuneACCESS, the table was reduced by TCRdb to in-frame sequences with V and J called. These copies leave out some clones; in studies compared against another copy, an unresolved V gene accounts for under half, and the cause of the remainder is not known. Recorded for this sample are 350,000 or so clones; around 83% of them occurred a single time. The ten largest make up roughly 3% of the sample. Source material: peripheral blood. The source of these receptors is a young man with active or convalescent COVID-19.

This clone showed up just a few times. The chain carries TRBV28 and TRBJ1-1, with unresolved D. Germline-derived CDR1 and CDR2 are MDHEN and SYDVKM. The CDR3 totals 11 residues. Trimming took 6 bases from V and 6 from J, leaving 8 bases between them. The CDR3: CASSPGAEAFF. CDR3 nucleotide sequence: TGTGCCAGCAGCCCCGGGGCTGAAGCTTTCTTT.

The rearrangement links TRBV5-1 to TRBJ2-1; TRBD2 agrees at 7 bases. With V trimmed by 7 bases and J by 1 base, 8 bases remained unmatched. This CDR3 has 15 amino acids. Germline assignment: CDR1 SGHRS and CDR2 YFSETQ. CDR3 sequence reads: CASVLASGSYNEQFF. Here the CDR3 DNA reads TGCGCCAGCGTACTTGCTAGCGGTTCCTACAATGAGCAGTTCTTC.

The CDR3 DNA reads as TGTGCCTGGAGTAATCCAGGGGGGAACACTGAAGCTTTCTTT. Amino acids: CAWSNPGGNTEAFF. The chain is built from TRBV30 and TRBJ1-1; 7 bases match TRBD1. The germline gives CDR1 GTSNPN, CDR2 SVGIG (reference sequence). Trimming at V came to 2 bases and at J to 1 base, leaving 4 bases not matched to a gene. The CDR3 runs to 14 residues.

V usage is TRBV7-8 and J usage is TRBJ1-3; TRBD1 matches at 7 bases. Germline loops: CDR1 SGHVS, CDR2 FQNEAQ. The V gene end was trimmed by 6 bases and the J gene end by 0 bases; junction bases not matched to a gene: 11. The CDR3 totals 17 residues. The CDR3 bases are TGTGCCAGCAGACCTCAGGACAGGCTATTCTCTGGAAACACCATATATTTT. Its protein product is CASRPQDRLFSGNTIYF.

This chain joins TRBV28 and TRBJ1-6, with a possible D match to TRBD1 (5 bases). The CDR3 is made up of 12 amino acids. V gave up 5 bases and J gave up 10 bases, with 9 bases separating them. From germline, CDR1 is MDHEN and CDR2 SYDVKM. CDR3 coding DNA: TGTGCCAGCAGTCCGGGGGACTCACCCCTCCACTTT. Translated: CASSPGDSPLHF.

The chain is built from TRBV2 and TRBJ2-2; TRBD2 matches at 9 bases. The length of the CDR3 is 17 residues. V trimming: 3 bases; J trimming: 0 bases; junction bases outside the gene matches: 5. The germline CDR1 and CDR2 sequences are SNHLY and FYNNEI. The CDR3 loop is CASSEDSGGPNTGELFF. CDR3 in DNA: TGTGCCAGCAGTGAGGATAGCGGGGGCCCGAACACCGGGGAGCTGTTTTTT.

The rearrangement uses TRBV6-5 and TRBJ1-5, with TRBD1 identical over 9 bases. Germline CDR1 and CDR2: MNHEY and SVGAGI. The trim removed 6 bases at V and 7 bases at J, leaving 7 bases unmatched. The CDR3 runs to 14 residues. In DNA, the CDR3 is TGTGCCAGCAGCCCCGGGACAGGGTTACAGCCCCAGCATTTT. Protein product: CASSPGTGLQPQHF.

V gene TRBV19 combines with J gene TRBJ2-1; possible D gene TRBD2, 5 bases. The CDR3 has 13 residues. The V and J ends lost 4 bases and 4 bases respectively, with 8 bases between them. CDR1 and CDR2 (germline): LNHDA, SQIVND (reference sequence). CDR3 sequence: CASSTGLYNEQFF. The CDR3 nucleotides read TGTGCCAGTAGTACCGGACTGTACAATGAGCAGTTCTTC.

This chain joins TRBV10-3 and TRBJ2-7; 8 bases fit TRBD1. CDR1 ENHRY and CDR2 SYGVKD come from the germline V gene. The junction had 9 bases not matched to a gene; V was cut back by 6 bases and J by 5 bases. The CDR3 has 14 amino acids. DNA for the CDR3: TGTGCCATCAGACCCGGACAGGGAGACCACGAGCAGTACTTC. It is translated as CAIRPGQGDHEQYF.

The chain employs TRBV11-2 and TRBJ1-6; 9 nucleotides line up with TRBD1. Losses at the gene ends were 5 bases for V and 6 bases for J; bases not matched to a gene: 11. From germline, CDR1 is SGHAT and CDR2 FQNNGV. The CDR3 consists of 17 residues. CDR3 coding DNA: TGTGCCAGCAGCGGACTGAGAGGGACAGGGACTAATTCACCCCTCCACTTT. Translation: CASSGLRGTGTNSPLHF.

The rearrangement uses TRBV30 and TRBJ2-7, with D perhaps TRBD1 (5 bases). Trimming took off 2 bases at V and 4 bases at J, with 18 bases between the two ends. Germline V gene lookup returns CDR1 GTSNPN and CDR2 SVGIG (reference sequence). This CDR3 has 15 amino acids. CDR3 residues: CAWSLPPAGMYEQYF. For the CDR3, the DNA is TGTGCCTGGAGTCTCCCCCCGGCAGGGATGTACGAGCAGTACTTC.

J is TRBJ2-7 and V is TRBV27, with D perhaps matching TRBD2 (6 bases). CDR1 is MNHEY and CDR2 is SMNVEV in the germline V gene (reference sequence). With 3 bases removed from V and 5 bases from J, the gap between germline ends came to 11 bases. CDR3 length: 13 residues. The CDR3 DNA follows: TGTGCCAGCAGTTTTTCAGGGAGGCACGAGCAGTACTTC. Protein product: CASSFSGRHEQYF.

In the case of this clone: One end of the junction does not line up with germline, which may come from a read error. V gene TRBV7-8 combines with J gene TRBJ1-3, with no clear D. Germline lookup yields CDR1 SGHVS and CDR2 FQNEAQ. This CDR3 comprises 14 residues. For the CDR3, the DNA is TGTGCCAGCACCTTAGGGCCTCCATCTAACACCATATATTTT. It yields the protein CASTLGPPSNTIYF.

This chain uses TRBV5-5 with TRBJ1-1, with D uncertain. This CDR3 spans 13 amino acids. The V and J ends lost 2 bases and 3 bases respectively, with 8 bases between them. Germline CDR1 reads SGHKS; CDR2 reads YYEKEE (reference sequence). The CDR3 coding sequence is TGTGCCAGCAGCTTTAGTACTGACACTGAAGCTTTCTTT. Translation gives CASSFSTDTEAFF.

This clone came up a few times. The CDR3, as DNA: TGTGCCAGCAAGGGGTTGGGGGCTAGCGGGGCTACCTCCTACAATGAGCAGTTCTTC. Amino acid sequence: CASKGLGASGATSYNEQFF. This chain joins TRBV11-2 and TRBJ2-1; TRBD2 matches 9 bases. The CDR3 totals 19 residues. After removal of 7 bases from V and 0 bases from J, the junction contained 16 bases not matched to a gene. CDR1 and CDR2 from the germline V gene are SGHAT and FQNNGV.

This clone came up a few times. The V call is TRBV24-1, the J call TRBJ2-7, with D maybe TRBD1 (5 bases). Germline CDR1 is KGHDR and CDR2 is SFDVKD. V lost 3 bases and J 5 bases, leaving 13 bases between the germline ends. The CDR3 runs 14 residues. The DNA of the CDR3 is TGTGCCACCAGTGATAGTGCAGGGCCGGACGAGCAGTACTTC. Translation gives CATSDSAGPDEQYF.

In this sample, this clone turned up once. The chain recombines TRBV4-3 with TRBJ2-3, with 9 bases that match TRBD1. Per the germline V gene, CDR1 is LGHNA and CDR2 is YSLEER. J gave up 2 bases and V 1 base, and 16 bases lay outside the gene matches. The CDR3 contains 20 residues. This CDR3 reads CASSQVPVTGHRGHTDTQYF. The CDR3 DNA is TGCGCCAGCAGCCAAGTCCCCGTAACCGGGCACAGGGGGCACACAGATACGCAGTATTTT.

The sample holds one count of this clone. CDR3 amino acids: CASTPGQLIGYTF. The CDR3 DNA reads TGTGCCAGCACCCCGGGACAGCTTATTGGCTACACCTTC. J is TRBJ1-2 and V is TRBV12-3 or TRBV12-4, with TRBD1 matching over 7 bases. The CDR3 covers 13 residues. The ends lost 7 bases at V and 7 bases at J; junction bases unmatched: 9.

The J gene is TRBJ1-1, the V gene TRBV9, with 12 bases matching TRBD1. This CDR3 is built from 16 residues. Trimming took 4 bases from V and 5 from J; bases not matched to a gene: 9. CDR1 is SGDLS, CDR2 YYNGEE, per germline. Here the CDR3 DNA reads TGTGCCAGCAGCCCCGGGACAGGGGGCGAAGTGACTGAAGCTTTCTTT. Protein product: CASSPGTGGEVTEAFF.

This chain links TRBV27 with TRBJ1-1; a weak D match, TRBD1 (6 bases). The CDR3 length is 17 residues. V lost 4 bases, J lost 6 bases, and 24 bases lay in between. The V gene's germline CDR1 is MNHEY and CDR2 SMNVEV (reference sequence). The CDR3, as DNA: TGTGCCAGCAGTTCAGGAAGGCAGGGGTGGATCATCCCTGAAGCTTTCTTT. Amino acids: CASSSGRQGWIIPEAFF.

V usage is TRBV6-2 or TRBV6-3 and J usage is TRBJ2-7; TRBD2 is a possible D gene (6 bases). The length of the CDR3 is 17 residues. Trimming shortened V by 3 bases and J by 2 bases, and 20 bases separated the two germline ends. The V gene's germline CDR1 is MNHEY and CDR2 SVGEGT. In DNA, the CDR3 is TGTGCCAGCAGTTATGGAGGGTTCGGAACGCCCCCCTACGAGCAGTACTTC. This encodes CASSYGGFGTPPYEQYF.

The V gene is TRBV29-1, the J gene TRBJ2-7, with D uncertain. This CDR3 has 12 amino acids. In germline, CDR1 is SQVTM, CDR2 ANQGSEA. V shed 6 bases and J shed 0 bases, with 9 bases lying between them. The CDR3 loop is CSVWPLSYEQYF. The CDR3 nucleotides are TGCAGCGTGTGGCCCCTCTCCTACGAGCAGTACTTC.

This chain connects TRBV4-3 to TRBJ1-4; D gene uncertain. Germline CDR1 LGHNA, CDR2 YSLEER. This CDR3 spans 13 amino acids. The V gene lost 3 bases and the J gene lost 8 bases, with 10 bases spanning the gap. CDR3 DNA: TGCGCCAGCAGCCAGGAGGGAGTCGAAAAACTGTTTTTT. This codes for CASSQEGVEKLFF.

This clone was counted between two and nine times. This CDR3 is CASSSRSSFRTEAFF. Here the CDR3 DNA reads TGTGCCAGCAGTTCGCGGTCGTCCTTTCGCACTGAAGCTTTCTTT. The chain couples TRBV28 to TRBJ1-1; D remains ambiguous. Trimming took 4 bases from V and 4 from J, leaving 16 bases between them. CDR1 and CDR2 from the germline V gene are MDHEN and SYDVKM. CDR3 length: 15 residues.

Remarks on this clone: Likely a read error: the CDR3 ends without its conserved phenylalanine or tryptophan. No DNA is shown, since the ends of the CDR3 on it are uncertain; the CDR3 is the one TCRdb lists. This rearrangement joins TRBV4-1 to TRBJ1-2; TRBD1, the table's D call, was not compared with the DNA. Germline lookup yields CDR1 MGHRA and CDR2 YSYEKL. The CDR3 is 13 residues long, ends included. CDR3 loop: CASSQGAYRALRL.

The rearrangement joins TRBV30 to TRBJ2-6; no clear D. Germline lookup yields CDR1 GTSNPN and CDR2 SVGIG (reference sequence). V lost 5 bases and J lost 0, with 5 bases in between. The CDR3 has 13 amino acids. The CDR3 is CAWALSGANVLTF. Here the CDR3 DNA reads TGTGCCTGGGCCCTCTCTGGGGCCAACGTCCTGACTTTC.

This chain connects TRBV5-1 to TRBJ2-7; 7 bases map to TRBD1. The germline CDR1 and CDR2 sequences are SGHRS and YFSETQ. This CDR3 contains 17 residues. V lost 0 bases, J lost 0 bases, and 9 bases stayed unmatched. The CDR3 is CASSLAKRTGYSYEQYF. DNA of the CDR3: TGCGCCAGCAGCTTGGCCAAGCGGACAGGATACTCCTACGAGCAGTACTTC.

The rearrangement joins TRBV18 to TRBJ2-2; possibly TRBD1 for D (6 bases). The germline CDR1 and CDR2 sequences are KGHSH and LQKENI. Trimming took 4 bases from V and 4 from J, leaving 16 bases between them. This CDR3 region has 16 residues. CDR3 nucleotides: TGTGCCAGCTCACTAAGCCAGGGGTCTGTCACCGGGGAGCTGTTTTTT. Protein product: CASSLSQGSVTGELFF.